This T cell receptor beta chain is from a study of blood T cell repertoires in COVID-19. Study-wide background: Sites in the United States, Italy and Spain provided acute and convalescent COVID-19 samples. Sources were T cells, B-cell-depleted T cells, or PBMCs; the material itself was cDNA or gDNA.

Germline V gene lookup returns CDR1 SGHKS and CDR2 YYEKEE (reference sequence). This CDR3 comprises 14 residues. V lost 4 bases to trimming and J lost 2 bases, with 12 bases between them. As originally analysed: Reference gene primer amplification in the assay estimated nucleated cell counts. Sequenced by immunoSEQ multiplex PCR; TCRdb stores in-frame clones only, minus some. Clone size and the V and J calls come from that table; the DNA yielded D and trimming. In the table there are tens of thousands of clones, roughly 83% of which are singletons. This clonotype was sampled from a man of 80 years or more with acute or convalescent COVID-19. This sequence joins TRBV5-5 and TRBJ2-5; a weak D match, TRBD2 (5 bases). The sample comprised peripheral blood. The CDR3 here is CASSHRRGQETQYF. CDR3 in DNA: TGTGCCAGCAGCCACCGGAGAGGGCAAGAGACCCAGTACTTC.